This passage covers 10 T cell receptor beta chains from one sample sequenced in a study of cytomegalovirus exposure and HLA in healthy donors. PCR primers comprised 60 Vbeta and 13 Jbeta primers. Assay: immunoSEQ multiplex PCR; the TCRdb copy retains only in-frame clones and omits some. The table shows roughly 130,000 clones, with around 77% occurring only once. Specimen: PBMCs. The receptors originated from a man aged 30 to 45 in good health and CMV-seronegative.

The chain carries TRBV19 and TRBJ1-1; TRBD1 matches at 7 bases. CDR3 size: 12 residues. Germline loops: CDR1 LNHDA, CDR2 SQIVND (reference sequence). Germline trimming cut 8 bases from V and 4 bases from J; bases unmatched to any gene: 4. CDR3 sequence: CASLQGPTEAFF. The DNA for the CDR3 is TGTGCCAGTTTACAGGGGCCCACTGAAGCTTTCTTT.

In nucleotides, the CDR3 is TGTGCCACCAGCAGAGGACAGTACCAAGAGACCCAGTACTTC. Encoded protein: CATSRGQYQETQYF. The chain combines TRBV15 with TRBJ2-5; possibly TRBD1 for D (5 bases). Germline CDR1 reads LNHNV; CDR2 reads YYDKDF (reference sequence). V was pared by 1 base and J by 0 bases, with 6 bases between. CDR3 length: 14 amino acids.

The V gene is TRBV28, the J gene TRBJ1-5, with a tentative D call TRBD1 (6 bases). V gave up 8 bases and J gave up 6 bases, with 11 bases separating them. CDR1 and CDR2 (germline): MDHEN, SYDVKM. CDR3 length equals 12 residues. The CDR3 DNA reads TGTGCCAGCGGGGGCGGGAGTCAGCCCCAGCATTTT. Encoded protein: CASGGGSQPQHF.

The chain uses TRBV19 and TRBJ1-2, with a weak D call TRBD1 (6 bases). CDR3 size: 15 residues. In germline, CDR1 is LNHDA, CDR2 SQIVND (reference sequence). V lost 5 bases, J lost 8 bases, and 21 bases lay in between. CDR3: CASSPGHRGGSGYTF. The CDR3 bases are TGTGCCAGTAGTCCGGGACATAGGGGCGGGAGCGGCTACACCTTC.

The chain uses TRBV5-4 and TRBJ1-2; maybe TRBD1 (5 bases). Per germline, CDR1 SGHNT and CDR2 YYREEE (reference sequence). V dropped 4 bases and J dropped 7 bases, with 20 bases sitting between them. The length of the CDR3 is 15 residues. The CDR3 loop reads CASSRLYLGETGYTF. In nucleotides, the CDR3 is TGTGCCAGCAGCCGGTTATATTTAGGGGAAACTGGCTACACCTTC.

This clone was seen once. The rearrangement links TRBV9 to TRBJ2-1, with 9 bases identical to TRBD1. Trimming cost V 4 bases and J 4 bases; bases outside gene matches: 3. From germline, CDR1 is SGDLS and CDR2 YYNGEE. This CDR3 is 14 amino acids long. This CDR3 is CASSRGTGYNEQFF. The CDR3, as DNA: TGTGCCAGCAGCAGAGGGACAGGGTACAATGAGCAGTTCTTC.

This clone was seen a handful of times. V gene TRBV5-1 combines with J gene TRBJ2-1; 10 bases fit TRBD2. V dropped 3 bases and J dropped 7; count of bases not matched to a gene: 10. Germline lookup yields CDR1 SGHRS and CDR2 YFSETQ. CDR3 size: 16 residues. The CDR3 coding sequence is TGCGCCAGCAGCTCCGGTGGTAGCGGGGGGTGGAATGAGCAGTTCTTC. The encoded protein is CASSSGGSGGWNEQFF.

This clone was detected a few times. The chain combines TRBV27 with TRBJ2-3; D may be TRBD1 (5 bases). Germline values: CDR1 MNHEY, CDR2 SMNVEV (reference sequence). The ends were cut back, 5 bases at V and 5 bases at J, with 11 bases in the middle. This CDR3 spans 13 amino acids. CDR3: CASSGAAQDTQYF. CDR3 DNA: TGTGCCAGCAGTGGGGCAGCACAAGATACGCAGTATTTT.

The chain couples TRBV7-9 to TRBJ2-7; D gene unclear. In germline, CDR1 is SEHNR, CDR2 FQNEAQ (reference sequence). This CDR3 contains 13 residues. Trimming stripped 0 bases from V and 0 bases from J, with 3 bases between. The CDR3 here is CASSLAASYEQYF. CDR3 bases: TGTGCCAGCAGCTTAGCAGCCTCCTACGAGCAGTACTTC.

The rearrangement uses TRBV7-2 and TRBJ1-4, with 9 bases lining up with TRBD1. CDR3 length: 14 residues. V gave up 3 bases and J gave up 8 bases; unmatched junction bases: 4. CDR1 is SGHTA and CDR2 is FQGNSA in the germline V gene. The CDR3: CASSFDRGDEKLFF. In DNA, the CDR3 is TGTGCCAGCAGCTTTGACAGGGGGGACGAAAAACTGTTTTTT.